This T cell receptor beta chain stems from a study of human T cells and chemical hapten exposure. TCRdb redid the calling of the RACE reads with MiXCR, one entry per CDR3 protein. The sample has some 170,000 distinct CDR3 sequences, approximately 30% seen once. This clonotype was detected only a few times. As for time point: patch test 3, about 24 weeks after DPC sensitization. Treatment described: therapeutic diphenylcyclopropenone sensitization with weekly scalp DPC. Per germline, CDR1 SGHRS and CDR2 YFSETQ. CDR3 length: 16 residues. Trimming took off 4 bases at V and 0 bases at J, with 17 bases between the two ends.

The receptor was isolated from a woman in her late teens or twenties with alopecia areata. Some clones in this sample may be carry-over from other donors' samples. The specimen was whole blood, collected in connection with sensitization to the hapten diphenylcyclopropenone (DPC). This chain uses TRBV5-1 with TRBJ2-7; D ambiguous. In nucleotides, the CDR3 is TGCGCCAGCAGCCCTTCCCGTCAGGCCATCTCCTACGAGCAGTACTTC. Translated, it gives CASSPSRQAISYEQYF.